The present entry profiles one T cell receptor beta chain with its context. No antigen is known for it. Clones were read by immunoSEQ multiplex PCR, and TCRdb kept only the in-frame ones, dropping some. This table has tens of thousands of clones, just under 90% appearing once. The sample is drawn from a study of OX40 agonist ivuxolimab in advanced cancers. Study-level background: Patients enrolled in dose escalation were diagnosed with hepatocellular carcinoma, melanoma, renal cell or head and neck cancer.

Germline loops: CDR1 LNHDA, CDR2 SQIVND (reference sequence). The V end lost 4 bases, the J end lost 8 bases, and 6 bases lay between the germline ends. The CDR3 has 11 amino acids. Study outcomes and limitations: Both blood CD4+ and CD8+ T cells showed clonal growth by week 6 at 0.1 to 3.0 mg/kg.

This chain joins TRBV19 and TRBJ1-3; D ambiguous. This TCR derives from an adult with an advanced solid tumor such as melanoma, head and neck, liver or kidney cancer. This specimen consisted of CD4+ or CD8+ T cells sorted from blood, obtained in a trial of the OX40 agonist ivuxolimab. The CDR3 coding sequence is TGTGCCAGTAGTACCTGGGACACCATATATTTT. This sequence encodes CASSTWDTIYF.